One and the same sample provided the 12 T cell receptor beta chains below, sequenced in a study of T cells after yellow fever vaccination. One entry per CDR3 protein results from TCRdb running MiXCR on the 5' RACE reads. The sample comprises 100,000 to 150,000 distinct CDR3 sequences, roughly 7.2% of which are singletons, and approximately 3% rests with the top ten. Sequences were derived from CD4+ T cells sorted from PBMCs, sampled around 45 days after the first yellow fever vaccination. The source is a man between 18 and 29 years old who received the YFV17D yellow fever vaccine.

The table lists this clonotype with a few counts. This chain joins TRBV3-1 and TRBJ2-3, with TRBD2 identical over 8 bases. Germline V gives CDR1 LGHDT, CDR2 YNNKEL (reference sequence). V lost 3 bases and J lost 4; bases outside the gene matches: 9. This CDR3 is 16 amino acids long. The DNA of the CDR3 is TGTGCCAGCAGCCATCGCTTATCGGGGGGGTCAGATACGCAGTATTTT. This codes for CASSHRLSGGSDTQYF.

The sample holds many counts of this clonotype. The rearrangement links TRBV23-1 to TRBJ2-7; the match to TRBD1 covers 10 bases. TRBV23-1 is known as an ORF, though its function is uncertain. This CDR3 region has 17 residues. The trim removed 2 bases at V and 5 bases at J, leaving 12 bases unmatched. This chain's CDR3 is CASSQRTGTGVLDEQYV. CDR3 DNA: TGCGCCAGCAGTCAAAGAACCGGGACAGGGGTTTTGGACGAGCAGTACGTC.

This clonotype was observed many times. This chain connects TRBV12-3 or TRBV12-4 to TRBJ2-7; 10 bases align to TRBD1. J was trimmed by 6 bases and V by 5 bases; bases with no gene match: 10. This CDR3 contains 15 residues. The CDR3 DNA reads as TGTGCCAGCAGTCCTAACCGACAGGGGGCTAGCGAGCAGTACTTC. This codes for CASSPNRQGASEQYF.

The sample holds a few counts of this clonotype. This sequence joins TRBV7-6 and TRBJ2-5; D unclear. Germline V gene lookup returns CDR1 SGHVS and CDR2 FNYEAQ. Trimming took off 2 bases at V and 0 bases at J, with 7 bases between the two ends. The CDR3 is 14 amino acids. The CDR3 loop reads CASSLTVNQETQYF. The CDR3 nucleotides are TGTGCCAGCAGCTTAACAGTTAACCAAGAGACCCAGTACTTC.

This clonotype appeared many times. V gene TRBV4-2 combines with J gene TRBJ1-6; a weak D match, TRBD1 (5 bases). There are 22 residues in the CDR3. The germline CDR1 and CDR2 sequences are LGHNA and YNFKEQ. Trimming took 4 bases from V and 0 from J, leaving 28 bases between them. CDR3 in DNA: TGTGCCAGCAGCCCGAGGGTAGAGGGGTTATGGCCCAAGGGCTCCTATAATTCACCCCTCCACTTT. Its translation is CASSPRVEGLWPKGSYNSPLHF.

This clonotype was detected many times. V usage is TRBV12-3 or TRBV12-4 and J usage is TRBJ2-3, with 8 bases aligning to TRBD2. The CDR3 is made up of 15 amino acids. V was pared by 6 bases and J by 3 bases, with 8 bases of the junction left unmatched. The CDR3 loop reads CASRPPGLETDTQYF. The CDR3 coding sequence is TGTGCCAGCAGGCCCCCGGGACTAGAAACAGATACGCAGTATTTT.

The chain is built from TRBV12-3 or TRBV12-4 and TRBJ1-4, with unresolved D. CDR3 length: 13 residues. V was trimmed by 9 bases and J by 4 bases, leaving 12 bases between them. This CDR3 reads CASNRAFNEKLFF. The CDR3 nucleotides are TGTGCCAGTAACCGGGCGTTTAATGAAAAACTGTTTTTT.

This clonotype came up many times. This rearrangement joins TRBV20-1 to TRBJ2-7; possibly TRBD2 for D (5 bases). Deletions cut 6 bases from V and 5 bases from J, with 20 bases between. The CDR3 spans 14 residues. Germline V CDR1 and CDR2: DFQATT, SNEGSKA (reference sequence). DNA for the CDR3: TGCAGTGCCACGAGGGCGGAAGCTCGAAACGAGCAGTACTTC. It is translated as CSATRAEARNEQYF.

This clonotype occurred many times. The chain carries TRBV12-3 or TRBV12-4 and TRBJ1-5; D is perhaps TRBD1 (6 bases). The CDR3 consists of 13 residues. V was pared by 3 bases and J by 7 bases, with 10 bases between. This CDR3 reads CASSLDGGQPQHF. For the CDR3, the DNA is TGTGCCAGCAGTTTGGACGGGGGCCAGCCCCAGCATTTT.

This clonotype has only a few counts. This chain joins TRBV2 and TRBJ2-2; D gene ambiguous. CDR3 length: 17 residues. Germline-derived CDR1 and CDR2 are SNHLY and FYNNEI. V gave up 11 bases and J gave up 0 bases, with 22 bases separating them. The CDR3 is CARWSFFAIANTGELFF. The CDR3 DNA reads TGTGCCCGCTGGTCGTTTTTCGCGATCGCGAACACCGGGGAGCTGTTTTTT.

Remarks on this clonotype: With a much larger clone just one base away, this may be a read error. This chain uses TRBV6-2 or TRBV6-3 with TRBJ2-1; 7 bases map to TRBD1. Unmatched junction bases numbered 13, after V lost 6 bases and J lost 8 bases. The germline V gene has CDR1 MNHEY and CDR2 SVGEGT. The CDR3 is 15 residues long. The CDR3 nucleotides read TGTGCCAGCAGCCAAAAGGGGGCCCCCTTTTATGAGCAGTTCTTC. It codes for CASSQKGAPFYEQFF.

This clonotype was observed at least ten times. This chain connects TRBV7-9 to TRBJ1-5; D possibly corresponds to TRBD1 (6 bases). CDR3 length: 14 amino acids. Looked up from germline, CDR1 is SEHNR and CDR2 is FQNEAQ (reference sequence). V gave up 3 bases and J gave up 2 bases, with 8 bases separating them. CDR3 sequence (DNA): TGTGCCAGCAGCTTCGCAGGGGGCAATCAGCCCCAGCATTTT. Translating it yields CASSFAGGNQPQHF.